Listed below are T cell receptor beta chains from one sample, sequenced in a study of blood T cell repertoires in COVID-19. The protocol was immunoSEQ multiplex PCR, while the TCRdb copy is restricted to in-frame clones and leaves out a portion. This repertoire shows approximately 94,000 clones, about 93% found once; its top ten account for 3.5% to 4%. Sequencing was performed on peripheral blood. The receptors here all came from a woman between 45 and 65 years old in a cohort sampled during active COVID-19. Both conserved end residues are part of each CDR3. D genes are given only for firm matches. Clone sizes are given selectively: once, few, many, or a class where the clone is expanded.

d_gene,abundance,v_gene,j_gene,CDR3nt,CDR3aa
.,.,TRBV10-3,TRBJ1-2,TGTGCCATCAGCATTCCAGGGGCTCAGGGCTACACCTTC,CAISIPGAQGYTF
.,.,TRBV10-1,TRBJ2-1,TGCGCCAGCAGTGAGCAAGGGCCTCTTCCCACTAGGAAGTTCTTC,CASSEQGPLPTRKFF
.,.,TRBV24-1,TRBJ2-3,TGTGCCACCAGTGCACAAGGGGGTACGCAGTATTTT,CATSAQGGTQYF
.,few,TRBV6-1,TRBJ1-6,TGTGCCAGCAGTGAAAGAACAGGGCTGGGGGCTTCACCCCTCCACTTT,CASSERTGLGASPLHF
TRBD2,.,TRBV5-4,TRBJ2-1,TGTGCCAGCAGCGCCAGCGGGGGCCTATACAATGAGCAGTTCTTC,CASSASGGLYNEQFF
.,.,TRBV6-5,TRBJ1-1,TGTGCCAGCAGAACAGGGTGGAACACTGAAGCTTTCTTT,CASRTGWNTEAFF
TRBD1,.,TRBV19,TRBJ1-2,TGTGCCAGTAACCCTTCATCTGGACAGGGGGCGGGAGGTGGCTACACCTTC,CASNPSSGQGAGGGYTF
.,.,TRBV19,TRBJ2-3,TGTGCCAGTAGTACCATACTAGGGAGCCGGGATACGCAGTATTTT,CASSTILGSRDTQYF
.,.,TRBV4-1,TRBJ2-2,TGCGCCAGCAGCCAAGAGGTAGCAGGGACCGGGGAGCTGTTTTTT,CASSQEVAGTGELFF
.,.,TRBV19,TRBJ1-2,TGTGCCAGTAGTCAGCGGGGGCTCTATGGCTACACCTTC,CASSQRGLYGYTF
TRBD1,.,TRBV11-2,TRBJ2-1,TGTGCCAGCGGACAGGGGGCCTACAATGAGCAGTTCTTC,CASGQGAYNEQFF
.,.,TRBV19,TRBJ1-5,TGTGCCAGTAGTAAGAGGAGTCAGCCCCAGCATTTT,CASSKRSQPQHF
TRBD1,.,TRBV30,TRBJ1-1,TGTGCCTGGATGGGGTGGACAGGGGGCATAGCTTTCTTT,CAWMGWTGGIAFF
TRBD1,.,TRBV19,TRBJ1-6,TGTGCCAGTAGTCTCCGGGACAGGGGGTATGCTGATTCACCCCTCCACTTT,CASSLRDRGYADSPLHF
.,.,TRBV2,TRBJ2-5,TGTGCCACCGCGAGGGAGACCCAGTACTTC,CATARETQYF
TRBD1,once,TRBV18,TRBJ2-5,TGTGCCAGCTCCCAAAACACCCAGACAGGGGGCGGTGAGACCCAGTACTTC,CASSQNTQTGGGETQYF
TRBD2,.,TRBV9,TRBJ2-3,TGTGCCAGCAGCGTAGGGATAGCGGGGGGGCGTACAGATACGCAGTATTTT,CASSVGIAGGRTDTQYF
.,once,TRBV5-1,TRBJ2-3,TGCGCCAGCAGCTTGGAGGCAGGGCGTAGCACAGATACGCAGTATTTT,CASSLEAGRSTDTQYF
.,.,TRBV12-3/TRBV12-4,TRBJ2-5,TGTGCCAGCAGTTTAGGTAGCGCGGAGACCCAGTACTTC,CASSLGSAETQYF
.,.,TRBV7-8,TRBJ2-3,TGTGCCAGCAGCTTAGGGACAACTGACACAGATACGCAGTATTTT,CASSLGTTDTDTQYF
TRBD1,.,TRBV11-2,TRBJ2-1,TGTGCCAGCAGCTTCCTCAGGGGGCACAATGAGCAGTTCTTC,CASSFLRGHNEQFF
.,once,TRBV7-8,TRBJ1-6,TGTGCCAGCAGCTTAGTTGCAGGCAGCAGCTTAAATTCACCCCTCCACTTT,CASSLVAGSSLNSPLHF